This T cell receptor (beta chain) appears in the sequencing data of a study of cytomegalovirus exposure and HLA in healthy donors. Study-wide background: The roughly 120 validation repertoires, a later analysis reported, used the same platform as the 550 to 700 repertoires from the first cohort. Notes on the study in general: Rare sequences made up most TCRs, while some public TCRs were found in many donors. A list of approximately 160 TCR beta chains associated with cytomegalovirus was given. Clusters of TCRs from the first cohort tended to co-occur in the approximately 120 validation repertoires (as a later analysis found).

There are 10 residues in the CDR3. Looked up from germline, CDR1 is SGHNT and CDR2 is YENEEA. V lost 5 bases, J lost 10 bases, and 3 bases lay in between. TCRdb's table, derived via immunoSEQ multiplex PCR, lists solely in-frame clones and lacks some. This table holds over 200,000 clones, approximately 87% found once. As regards this clone: Its antigen is undetermined.

The TCR was taken from a woman aged 18-29 years in good health and CMV-seronegative. This chain connects TRBV11-3 to TRBJ1-6; D not certain. The source material was PBMCs. CDR3 in DNA: TGTGCCAGCAGCCGATCACCCCTCCACTTT. Encoded protein: CASSRSPLHF.